Listed here is a single TCR beta chain. Repertoires were generated with immunoSEQ multiplex PCR, while TCRdb's copy carries only in-frame clones and drops some. The data hold 84,000 or so clones, with about nine tenths observed a single time. Second-dose timings of about 4 or about 12 weeks were pooled. This record comes from a study of T cell responses to AZD1222 COVID-19 vaccine. With 4 bases clipped from V and 4 bases from J, the junction kept 5 bases outside the gene matches. Per the germline V gene, CDR1 is SGHDN and CDR2 is FVKESK. CDR3 length: 14 amino acids. The J gene is TRBJ1-1, the V gene TRBV14, with 8 bases matching TRBD1. The source of this sequence is an adult who received the AZD1222 COVID-19 vaccine. The sample in question was peripheral blood, obtained 28 days after the second AZD1222 dose. In nucleotides, the CDR3 is TGTGCCAGCAGCCTTGACAGGGGAGCCACTGAAGCTTTCTTT. It is translated as CASSLDRGATEAFF. Combining the CDR3 with reference TRBV14 and TRBJ1-1 gives the whole variable domain EAGVTQFPSHSVIEKGQTVTLRCDPISGHDNLYWYRRVMGKEIKFLLHFVKESKQDESGMPNNRFLAERTGGTYSTLKVQPAELEDSGVYFCASSLDRGATEAFFGQGTRLTVV.